The 28 T cell receptor beta chains in this list originate from one sample, sequenced in a study of CXCR4 blockade with PD-1 therapy in pancreatic cancer. Libraries were prepared by immunoSEQ multiplex PCR; TCRdb keeps only in-frame clonotypes and omits some of them. This sample has fewer than 3,000 clones; around 44% occur once, and the top ten carry approximately 16%. The sequenced sample consisted of tumor tissue. These TCRs come from a human donor with pancreatic ductal adenocarcinoma.

This clone was recorded a few times. The gene calls are TRBV11-3 and TRBJ2-3; weak D call: TRBD2 (6 bases). Germline V lookup: CDR1 SGHNT, CDR2 YENEEA. V lost 5 bases and J lost 1, with 16 bases in between. This CDR3 comprises 16 residues. In DNA, the CDR3 is TGTGCCAGCAGCCCTAGGACTATCGGGGGCACAGATACGCAGTATTTT. Translating gives CASSPRTIGGTDTQYF.

This clone was counted a few times. V usage is TRBV6-4 and J usage is TRBJ2-7; 16 bases are shared with TRBD2. Germline loops: CDR1 MRHNA, CDR2 SNTAGT. This CDR3 has 17 residues. The CDR3 DNA is TGTGCCATCAGTGAGTTCGGGACTAGCGGGGGGGCTTACGAGCAGTACGTC. It translates to CAISEFGTSGGAYEQYV.

The chain carries TRBV18 and TRBJ2-5, with 7 positions matching TRBD1. Germline CDR1 KGHSH, CDR2 LQKENI. The CDR3 contains 12 residues. With V trimmed by 4 bases and J by 4 bases, 0 bases remained unmatched. CDR3 DNA sequence: TGTGCCAGCTCACAGGGGGCAGAGACCCAGTACTTC. Its protein is CASSQGAETQYF.

The chain couples TRBV10-2 to TRBJ2-3; D is perhaps TRBD1 (5 bases). The germline gives CDR1 WSHSY, CDR2 SAAADI. The V end was cut by 4 bases, the J end by 5 bases, with 16 bases between. This CDR3 has 15 residues. CDR3: CASSGIKGWVDTQYF. In DNA form, the CDR3 reads TGCGCCAGCAGTGGAATCAAGGGGTGGGTAGATACGCAGTATTTT.

The chain uses TRBV1 and TRBJ1-1. TRBV1 is marked as a pseudogene. The CDR3 has 15 residues. The CDR3 region is CASRRQGTLNTEAFF. The DNA for the CDR3 is TGCGCCAGCAGGAGGCAGGGGACTTTGAACACTGAAGCTTTCTTT.

In its sample, this clone was seen a few times. The chain joins TRBV6-8 to TRBJ2-5; D ambiguous. The germline V and J ends were trimmed by 0 bases and 5 bases, with 4 bases remaining between them. Germline assignment: CDR1 MNHGY and CDR2 SAAAGT. There are 12 residues in the CDR3. The CDR3 sequence is CASSYSRETQYF. In DNA, the CDR3 is TGTGCCAGCAGTTACTCGAGGGAGACCCAGTACTTC.

The genes are TRBV19 and TRBJ1-1; 8 bases agree with TRBD1. The CDR3 loop spans 13 amino acids. From germline, CDR1 is LNHDA and CDR2 SQIVND (reference sequence). With 11 bases clipped from V and 3 bases from J, the junction kept 8 bases outside the gene matches. CDR3 sequence reads: CASRNRGYTEAFF. In DNA form, the CDR3 reads TGTGCCTCCAGGAACAGGGGGTACACTGAAGCTTTCTTT. Full variable domain (rest looked up from reference TRBV19 and TRBJ1-1): DGGITQSPKYLFRKEGQNVTLSCEQNLNHDAMYWYRQDPGQGLRLIYYSQIVNDFQKGDIAEGYSVSREKKESFPLTVTSAQKNPTAFYLCASRNRGYTEAFFGQGTRLTVV.

This clone was seen more than once but under ten times. The gene calls are TRBV29-1 and TRBJ2-1, with TRBD2 matching over 7 bases. Germline lookup yields CDR1 SQVTM and CDR2 ANQGSEA. J gave up 6 bases and V 3 bases, and 2 bases lay outside the gene matches. The CDR3 runs to 12 residues. CDR3 nucleotides: TGCAGCGTTGAGGGGACTACCAATGAGCAGTTCTTC. Residues: CSVEGTTNEQFF.

The gene calls are TRBV6-8 and TRBJ2-3; the D gene is possibly TRBD1 (5 bases). Germline CDR1 MNHGY, CDR2 SAAAGT. This CDR3 has 14 amino acids. V was cut by 2 bases and J by 5 bases, with 11 bases left in between. CDR3 amino acids: CASSYANRRDTQYF. The DNA of the CDR3 is TGTGCCAGCAGTTACGCAAACAGGAGAGATACGCAGTATTTT.

The rearrangement uses TRBV28 and TRBJ1-2, with 7 bases identical to TRBD1. Looked up from germline, CDR1 is MDHEN and CDR2 is SYDVKM. Trimming cost V 3 bases and J 4 bases; bases outside gene matches: 2. CDR3 length: 13 amino acids. CDR3 DNA: TGTGCCAGCAGTTTGACAGGGAGCTATGGCTACACCTTC. Its protein product is CASSLTGSYGYTF.

V is TRBV29-1 and J is TRBJ2-5, with TRBD1 as a possible D gene (7 bases). The CDR3 has 13 residues. CDR1 SQVTM and CDR2 ANQGSEA come from the germline V gene. Trimming left V 4 bases short and J 4 bases short, with 13 bases between. CDR3 loop: CSVAQGGRETQYF. DNA for the CDR3: TGCAGCGTTGCCCAGGGGGGTAGAGAGACCCAGTACTTC.

This clone has just a few counts. The chain is built from TRBV2 and TRBJ2-1; TRBD2 matches 10 bases. V lost 2 bases to trimming and J lost 10 bases; unmatched junction nucleotides: 8. The germline CDR1 and CDR2 sequences are SNHLY and FYNNEI. The CDR3 has 15 residues. The CDR3 reads CASSERLAGAREQFF. The CDR3 nucleotides read TGTGCCAGCAGTGAACGGCTAGCGGGAGCTCGCGAGCAGTTCTTC.

This CDR3 is CATSREPATGDIQYF. The DNA for the CDR3 is TGTGCCACCAGCAGAGAACCGGCGACAGGGGACATTCAGTACTTC. The chain combines TRBV15 with TRBJ2-4, with 8 bases lining up with TRBD1. Germline CDR1 and CDR2: LNHNV and YYDKDF (reference sequence). Trimming at V came to 0 bases and at J to 8 bases, leaving 6 bases not matched to a gene. The CDR3 length is 15 residues. Full variable domain (rest looked up from reference TRBV15 and TRBJ2-4): DAMVIQNPRYQVTQFGKPVTLSCSQTLNHNVMYWYQQKSSQAPKLLFHYYDKDFNNEADTPDNFQSRRPNTSFCFLDIRSPGLGDTAMYLCATSREPATGDIQYFGAGTRLSVL.

This clone was observed a single time. This chain uses TRBV15 with TRBJ2-7; 7 nucleotides line up with TRBD1. The CDR3 covers 14 residues. The germline V gene encodes CDR1 LNHNV and CDR2 YYDKDF (reference sequence). Germline trimming cut 0 bases from V and 6 bases from J; bases unmatched to any gene: 5. The CDR3 region has the DNA TGTGCCACCAGCAGAGATTGGGACAGTACCGAGCAGTACTTC. Protein sequence: CATSRDWDSTEQYF. The full variable domain, rest sourced from reference TRBV15 and TRBJ2-7, is DAMVIQNPRYQVTQFGKPVTLSCSQTLNHNVMYWYQQKSSQAPKLLFHYYDKDFNNEADTPDNFQSRRPNTSFCFLDIRSPGLGDTAMYLCATSRDWDSTEQYFGPGTRLTVT.

The genes are TRBV6-7 and TRBJ1-2, with D possibly matching TRBD1 (6 bases). TRBV6-7 is identified as an open reading frame with a role that is uncertain. The CDR3 has 13 amino acids. Trimming left V 5 bases short and J 9 bases short, with 16 bases between. The CDR3 protein is CASSPWGGVRYTF. CDR3 DNA: TGTGCCAGCAGTCCGTGGGGGGGCGTGCGCTACACCTTC.

This clone counts as large. This sequence joins TRBV28 and TRBJ1-1; D remains unclear. With 4 bases removed from V and 1 base from J, the gap between germline ends came to 10 bases. This CDR3 region has 14 residues. CDR1 MDHEN and CDR2 SYDVKM come from the germline V gene. Here the CDR3 DNA reads TGTGCCAGCAGTTACTTAGGTCAGAACACTGAAGCTTTCTTT. It specifies CASSYLGQNTEAFF.

In this sample, this clone is medium-sized. V gene TRBV6-8 combines with J gene TRBJ2-1; tentative D call: TRBD1 (7 bases). V lost 5 bases and J lost 7, with 9 bases in between. This CDR3 region has 12 residues. Germline V gene lookup returns CDR1 MNHGY and CDR2 SAAAGT. CDR3 nucleotide sequence: TGTGCCAGCAGTCCAGGGGGGAATGAGCAGTTCTTC. It codes for CASSPGGNEQFF.

In its sample, this clone was seen a few times. The rearrangement links TRBV9 to TRBJ2-1; 7 positions agree with TRBD1. Germline assignment: CDR1 SGDLS and CDR2 YYNGEE. Trimming removed 5 bases from V and 7 bases from J; junction bases left unmatched: 9. The CDR3 totals 14 residues. CDR3 coding DNA: TGTGCCAGCAGTGGAACAGGGGATACAAATGAGCAGTTCTTC. This encodes CASSGTGDTNEQFF.

The chain joins TRBV4-1 to TRBJ1-1; the D is unclear. V lost 0 bases to trimming and J lost 0 bases, with 8 bases between them. The CDR3 is made up of 15 amino acids. The V gene's germline CDR1 is MGHRA and CDR2 YSYEKL. CDR3 sequence (DNA): TGCGCCAGCAGCCAAGAAGGGCAGCTGAACACTGAAGCTTTCTTT. It specifies CASSQEGQLNTEAFF.

This clone was detected only once. This chain joins TRBV18 and TRBJ2-5; possible D gene TRBD2, 5 bases. Germline lookup yields CDR1 KGHSH and CDR2 LQKENI. Trimming stripped 3 bases from V and 5 bases from J, with 10 bases between. The CDR3 runs 13 residues. The CDR3 nucleotides read TGTGCCAGCTCACCCGGGGATATGGAGACCCAGTACTTC. Amino acid sequence: CASSPGDMETQYF.

This chain joins TRBV6-8 and TRBJ1-4, with a weak D call TRBD1 (6 bases). The germline CDR1 and CDR2 sequences are MNHGY and SAAAGT. The CDR3 totals 15 residues. Trimming cost V 0 bases and J 5 bases, with 10 bases left between them. Written as DNA, the CDR3 is TGTGCCAGCAGTTACTCGTCTGGGGGCAATGAAAAACTGTTTTTT. Amino acid sequence: CASSYSSGGNEKLFF.

The V and J genes are TRBV30 and TRBJ2-5, with 9 bases identical to TRBD1. CDR1 is GTSNPN, CDR2 SVGIG, per germline (reference sequence). The CDR3 runs 15 residues. The trim removed 0 bases at V and 4 bases at J, leaving 6 bases unmatched. This CDR3 reads CAWSVLGTGPETQYF. The CDR3 nucleotides read TGTGCCTGGAGTGTGTTGGGGACAGGGCCAGAGACCCAGTACTTC.

The chain combines TRBV18 with TRBJ2-1; TRBD2 matches 13 bases. V lost 3 bases to trimming and J lost 9 bases; unmatched junction nucleotides: 5. From germline, CDR1 is KGHSH and CDR2 LQKENI. This CDR3 has 15 amino acids. In nucleotides, the CDR3 is TGTGCCAGCTCACCCGGACTAGCGGGAGACGGTGAGCAGTTCTTC. The encoded protein is CASSPGLAGDGEQFF.

The V gene is TRBV18, the J gene TRBJ2-7; unclear D gene. V lost 8 bases, J lost 1 base, and 15 bases lay in between. The CDR3 is made up of 14 amino acids. Germline values: CDR1 KGHSH, CDR2 LQKENI. The CDR3 DNA is TGTGCCAGCGCCCTCGCTTCAGGATCCTACGAGCAGTACGTC. Protein sequence: CASALASGSYEQYV.

V and J are TRBV19 and TRBJ2-1; D is unresolved. Trimming stripped 5 bases from V and 0 bases from J, with 14 bases between. Germline lookup yields CDR1 LNHDA and CDR2 SQIVND (reference sequence). The CDR3 is 16 amino acids. Here the CDR3 reads CASSPIFESSYNEQFF. The CDR3 bases are TGTGCCAGTAGTCCGATCTTTGAGAGCTCCTACAATGAGCAGTTCTTC.

The chain employs TRBV19 and TRBJ1-4; the D is unclear. Germline V lookup: CDR1 LNHDA, CDR2 SQIVND (reference sequence). V dropped 11 bases and J dropped 1 base, with 17 bases sitting between them. The CDR3 sequence is 15 residues long. CDR3 in amino acids: CASTGSWRTNEKLFF. CDR3 coding DNA: TGTGCCTCGACTGGGAGTTGGCGAACTAATGAAAAACTGTTTTTT. Complete variable domain (other parts from reference TRBV19 and TRBJ1-4): DGGITQSPKYLFRKEGQNVTLSCEQNLNHDAMYWYRQDPGQGLRLIYYSQIVNDFQKGDIAEGYSVSREKKESFPLTVTSAQKNPTAFYLCASTGSWRTNEKLFFGSGTQLSVL.

This clone was recorded a few times. The chain recombines TRBV11-3 with TRBJ2-3, with D hard to call. The CDR3 covers 14 residues. With 6 bases removed from V and 6 bases from J, the gap between germline ends came to 16 bases. CDR1 and CDR2 from the germline V gene are SGHNT and YENEEA. The chain's CDR3 is CASSPSSPLDTQYF. The CDR3 DNA reads TGTGCCAGCAGTCCTTCGTCCCCCTTGGATACGCAGTATTTT.

This chain connects TRBV15 to TRBJ1-1; tentative D call: TRBD1 (6 bases). There are 14 residues in the CDR3. V lost 1 base, J lost 5 bases, and 11 bases lay in between. The germline CDR1 and CDR2 sequences are LNHNV and YYDKDF (reference sequence). The CDR3 nucleotides read TGTGCCACCAGCAGAGTAGAGGGGGGGACTGAAGCTTTCTTT. This translates into CATSRVEGGTEAFF.